The source of this T cell receptor beta chain is a study of vaccination effects on CD4 cells after COVID-19. TCRdb keeps only in-frame clones here, not all; method: immunoSEQ multiplex PCR. The repertoire includes about 74,000 clones, approximately 80% of them detected once, and about 1.9% sits in the top ten. At the end of about 10 days of culture, CD4+ T cells were isolated. Vaccinated recipients, who were negative for nucleocapsid antibodies, had no history of SARS-CoV-2 infection. Concerning this clone itself: Its antigen is still unknown.

Study outcomes and limitations: Relatively few convalescent patients took part in the study, which had no early post-infection timepoints.

This TCR derives from a human donor who received a COVID-19 vaccine. The specimen was CD4+ T cells from PBMCs cultured without peptide, collected before COVID-19 vaccination.

CDR3 bases: TGCGCCAGCAGCTCGGGTCAGGGAGTCGGCCATCAGCCCCAGCATTTT. Translating gives CASSSGQGVGHQPQHF. V usage is TRBV5-1 and J usage is TRBJ1-5; D is perhaps TRBD1 (5 bases). Trimming shortened V by 3 bases and J by 5 bases, and 18 bases separated the two germline ends. The CDR3 sequence is 16 residues long. The germline V gene has CDR1 SGHRS and CDR2 YFSETQ.